The present entry profiles one T cell receptor (delta chain) with its context. TCRdb records a much larger clone's protein for this DNA, with a difference at residue 14 that likely arises from a read error; the protein given is the translation of the DNA. TCRdb redid the clone calls on the RT-PCR reads with CATT. The table lists a few thousand delta-chain clones, about 30% of them singletons. These data originate in a study of gamma-delta T cells after stem cell transplantation. The receptor comes from a human donor. It is not recorded whose cells these are; they may come from a transplant donor. Sequenced: gamma-delta T cells.

The CDR3 DNA reads TGTGCTCTTGGGGAACTGTACGCACTGGGGATACGCGGAGGGCTCATCTTT. This translates into CALGELYALGIRGGLIF. The V gene is TRDV1, the J gene TRDJ1; TRDD3 aligns across 9 bases. This CDR3 has 17 amino acids. Germline V CDR1 and CDR2: TSWWSYY, QGS. V was clipped by 0 bases and J by 11 bases; unmatched bases: 16.